Shown below are 32 T cell receptor beta chains from a single sample sequenced in a study of cytomegalovirus exposure and HLA in healthy donors. Clones were read by immunoSEQ multiplex PCR, and TCRdb kept only the in-frame ones, dropping some. The table has some 73,000 clones, approximately 90% seen once. The sample was PBMCs. The receptor set was obtained from a young woman in good health and CMV-seropositive.

The J gene is TRBJ2-7, the V gene TRBV11-2, with unresolved D. V shed 5 bases and J shed 5 bases, with 19 bases lying between them. Germline CDR1 and CDR2: SGHAT and FQNNGV. The CDR3 extends over 15 amino acids. The CDR3 loop reads CASSGVGLLNHEQYF. In DNA, the CDR3 is TGTGCCAGCAGCGGAGTTGGCCTTTTGAACCACGAGCAGTACTTC.

V and J are TRBV9 and TRBJ1-4; TRBD1 matches at 7 bases. In germline, CDR1 is SGDLS, CDR2 YYNGEE. The CDR3 covers 14 residues. The trim removed 0 bases at V and 7 bases at J, leaving 3 bases unmatched. The CDR3 coding sequence is TGTGCCAGCAGCGTAGAGGCAGGGGGTGAAAAACTGTTTTTT. Translation gives CASSVEAGGEKLFF.

V and J are TRBV2 and TRBJ1-6; D uncertain. V dropped 3 bases and J dropped 6 bases, with 6 bases sitting between them. Germline assignment: CDR1 SNHLY and CDR2 FYNNEI. The CDR3 has 13 residues. The CDR3 bases are TGTGCCAGCAGTGATCACTTTAATTCACCCCTCCACTTT. It yields the protein CASSDHFNSPLHF.

The chain recombines TRBV14 with TRBJ2-7; 7 nucleotides align to TRBD1. This CDR3 contains 17 residues. The V gene end was trimmed by 1 base and the J gene end by 1 base; junction bases not matched to a gene: 10. CDR1 and CDR2 (germline): SGHDN, FVKESK. The chain's CDR3 is CASSQGTGWADSYEQYF. The CDR3 nucleotides are TGTGCCAGCAGCCAAGGGACAGGATGGGCCGATTCCTACGAGCAGTACTTC.

The rearrangement joins TRBV10-2 to TRBJ2-2; the D is unclear. The CDR3 is 11 residues long. With 6 bases removed from V and 6 bases from J, the gap between germline ends came to 5 bases. CDR1 and CDR2 from the germline V gene are WSHSY and SAAADI. The DNA for the CDR3 is TGCGCCAGCAGCCAGTCCGGGGAGCTGTTTTTT. It encodes CASSQSGELFF.

The gene calls are TRBV27 and TRBJ2-3, with D perhaps matching TRBD2 (6 bases). Trimming cost V 6 bases and J 4 bases, with 23 bases left between them. Looked up from germline, CDR1 is MNHEY and CDR2 is SMNVEV (reference sequence). CDR3 size: 17 residues. The CDR3 nucleotides are TGTGCCAGCAGAAAGAGAGCCGGGGGTTACGGCCCAGATACGCAGTATTTT. Amino acid sequence: CASRKRAGGYGPDTQYF.

This sequence joins TRBV19 and TRBJ2-2, with D possibly matching TRBD2 (6 bases). Trimming took off 7 bases at V and 2 bases at J, with 17 bases between the two ends. CDR3 length: 16 amino acids. CDR1 LNHDA and CDR2 SQIVND come from the germline V gene (reference sequence). CDR3 amino acids: CASTLRLVVNTGELFF. The CDR3 bases are TGTGCCAGTACCCTTAGACTAGTTGTTAACACCGGGGAGCTGTTTTTT.

V and J are TRBV2 and TRBJ2-3; maybe TRBD2 (5 bases). This CDR3 comprises 13 residues. V was cut by 7 bases and J by 4 bases, with 12 bases left in between. Germline V CDR1 and CDR2: SNHLY, FYNNEI. The CDR3 here is CASILGLSDTQYF. In DNA form, the CDR3 reads TGTGCCAGCATACTAGGATTATCAGATACGCAGTATTTT.

The rearrangement joins TRBV14 to TRBJ1-3; D ambiguous. The CDR3 runs 15 residues. Germline V lookup: CDR1 SGHDN, CDR2 FVKESK. Trimming took off 0 bases at V and 0 bases at J, with 6 bases between the two ends. CDR3 nucleotides: TGTGCCAGCAGCCAAGATTCGAGCTCTGGAAACACCATATATTTT. Residues: CASSQDSSSGNTIYF.

The CDR3: CASTLSYAGGQDTGELFF. In DNA, the CDR3 is TGTGCCAGCACCCTCTCATACGCGGGGGGGCAGGACACCGGGGAGCTGTTTTTT. This chain joins TRBV7-2 and TRBJ2-2, with TRBD2 matching 9 bases. The CDR3 runs 18 residues. Germline-derived CDR1 and CDR2 are SGHTA and FQGNSA. J was trimmed by 3 bases and V by 7 bases; bases with no gene match: 15.

This chain links TRBV2 with TRBJ1-2, with 7 bases fitting TRBD1. This CDR3 region has 14 residues. CDR1 SNHLY and CDR2 FYNNEI come from the germline V gene. The trim removed 0 bases at V and 4 bases at J, leaving 2 bases unmatched. The CDR3 spells CASSEAGQFYGYTF. In nucleotides, the CDR3 is TGTGCCAGCAGTGAAGCGGGACAGTTCTATGGCTACACCTTC.

The chain uses TRBV15 and TRBJ2-3, with TRBD2 as a possible D gene (6 bases). Germline lookup yields CDR1 LNHNV and CDR2 YYDKDF (reference sequence). CDR3 size: 17 residues. V was trimmed by 0 bases and J by 3 bases, leaving 16 bases between them. The CDR3 here is CATSRERGNLATDTQYF. Here the CDR3 DNA reads TGTGCCACCAGCAGAGAGCGGGGAAATTTAGCTACAGATACGCAGTATTTT.

The rearrangement joins TRBV25-1 to TRBJ1-2, with D uncertain. V was shortened by 5 bases and J by 2 bases, with 9 bases between the two germline ends. CDR3 length: 13 residues. Germline lookup yields CDR1 MGHDK and CDR2 SYGVNS. CDR3 nucleotides: TGTGCCAGCAGTCCCGGTACCAACTATGGCTACACCTTC. It codes for CASSPGTNYGYTF.

V usage is TRBV27 and J usage is TRBJ2-7, with TRBD1 identical over 9 bases. The CDR3 has 16 amino acids. Germline V gives CDR1 MNHEY, CDR2 SMNVEV (reference sequence). J lost 3 bases, V lost 5 bases, and 11 bases had no gene match. For the CDR3, the DNA is TGTGCCAGCAGTACCAATCCGGGACAGGGTGTCTACGAGCAGTACTTC. This codes for CASSTNPGQGVYEQYF.

This clone was detected only once. The chain joins TRBV5-1 to TRBJ1-4, with 7 bases lining up with TRBD1. The CDR3 covers 15 residues. The V segment lost 1 base and the J segment 5 bases; nucleotides outside the gene matches: 5. The V gene's germline CDR1 is SGHRS and CDR2 YFSETQ. CDR3 residues: CASSLYDRDNEKLFF. As DNA, the CDR3 is TGCGCCAGCAGCTTGTACGACAGGGACAATGAAAAACTGTTTTTT.

The chain uses TRBV29-1 and TRBJ2-2; 11 nucleotides agree with TRBD1. V gave up 4 bases and J gave up 5 bases; unmatched junction bases: 6. The CDR3 sequence is 15 residues long. Germline V gene data show CDR1 as SQVTM and CDR2 as ANQGSEA. CDR3 loop: CSVAGQGVETGELFF. CDR3 in DNA: TGCAGCGTTGCGGGACAGGGGGTGGAAACCGGGGAGCTGTTTTTT.

The chain combines TRBV4-3 with TRBJ1-6; possible D gene TRBD1, 6 bases. CDR3 size: 15 residues. Germline V lookup: CDR1 LGHNA, CDR2 YSLEER. V lost 0 bases and J lost 6, with 9 bases in between. In DNA, the CDR3 is TGCGCCAGCAGCCAAGATCTGGGGGCTAATTCACCCCTCCACTTT. This gives the protein CASSQDLGANSPLHF.

The gene calls are TRBV7-8 and TRBJ2-5, with D possibly matching TRBD1 (5 bases). CDR3 length equals 17 residues. Trimming took 1 base from V and 5 from J, leaving 20 bases between them. Germline assignment: CDR1 SGHVS and CDR2 FQNEAQ. In nucleotides, the CDR3 is TGTGCCAGCAGCTTAGGTTGGGCAGGGAAAGTCGCGGAGACCCAGTACTTC. Translating it yields CASSLGWAGKVAETQYF.

The V and J genes are TRBV10-3 and TRBJ1-6; 7 nucleotides agree with TRBD1. The V and J ends lost 8 bases and 10 bases, in that order; junction bases with no gene match: 5. Per germline, CDR1 ENHRY and CDR2 SYGVKD. The CDR3 totals 12 residues. CDR3 nucleotides: TGTGCCATCCGACAGGGAAAGTCACCCCTCCACTTT. Protein: CAIRQGKSPLHF.

The rearrangement joins TRBV19 to TRBJ2-1; 7 bases line up with TRBD2. CDR3 length equals 15 residues. J lost 6 bases, V lost 1 base, and 6 bases had no gene match. Germline assignment: CDR1 LNHDA and CDR2 SQIVND (reference sequence). DNA of the CDR3: TGTGCCAGTAGTATAGGCCCTAGCGGACCCAATGAGCAGTTCTTC. This encodes CASSIGPSGPNEQFF.

V usage is TRBV6-5 and J usage is TRBJ2-2; D unclear. This CDR3 comprises 14 residues. The germline gives CDR1 MNHEY, CDR2 SVGAGI. Trimming removed 0 bases from V and 6 bases from J, with 8 bases in between. The CDR3 DNA is TGTGCCAGCAGTTACTCGCTGGGCCCCGGGGAGCTGTTTTTT. Translation: CASSYSLGPGELFF.

The chain combines TRBV21-1 with TRBJ2-1; the DNA was not used to check the table's D call, TRBD2. TRBV21-1 is a recognized pseudogene. The CDR3 covers 21 residues. In nucleotides, the CDR3 is TGTGCCAGCAGCAAAGCGGAGACCGGGACTAGCGGGAGGTACGGCGACAATGAGCAGTTCTTC. Translating gives CASSKAETGTSGRYGDNEQFF.

The chain is built from TRBV6-1 and TRBJ1-5, with TRBD1 identical over 7 bases. V was pared by 7 bases and J by 9 bases, with 15 bases of the junction left unmatched. CDR1 and CDR2 (germline): MNHNS, SASEGT. The CDR3 is 15 amino acids. For the CDR3, the DNA is TGTGCCAGCACCCAAGGTGGGACAGTGATACTGCCCCAGCATTTT. Residues: CASTQGGTVILPQHF.

The chain joins TRBV9 to TRBJ2-7, with 10 bases fitting TRBD1. Per the germline V gene, CDR1 is SGDLS and CDR2 is YYNGEE. This CDR3 is built from 15 residues. V lost 3 bases and J lost 3; bases outside the gene matches: 6. CDR3: CASSEGQGRLYEQYF. DNA of the CDR3: TGTGCCAGCAGCGAGGGACAGGGGAGGCTCTACGAGCAGTACTTC.

The chain joins TRBV27 to TRBJ1-2; D is unclear. The CDR3 is 13 amino acids. V was pared by 2 bases and J by 1 base, with 5 bases between. Germline CDR1 reads MNHEY; CDR2 reads SMNVEV (reference sequence). CDR3 sequence reads: CASSLNSNYGYTF. CDR3 nucleotides: TGTGCCAGCAGTTTAAACAGTAACTATGGCTACACCTTC.

This clone has just one count. The chain joins TRBV4-3 to TRBJ2-7, with 9 bases matching TRBD2. The CDR3 runs 15 residues. The ends lost 6 bases at V and 6 bases at J; junction bases unmatched: 12. CDR1 is LGHNA, CDR2 YSLEER, per germline. The CDR3 DNA reads TGCGCCAGCAGGCAAATAGCGGGGGTTGGGTCCGAGCAGTACTTC. Translation: CASRQIAGVGSEQYF.

This clone was seen more than once but under ten times. The chain uses TRBV6-1 and TRBJ1-2, with D perhaps TRBD1 (6 bases). Germline V gene lookup returns CDR1 MNHNS and CDR2 SASEGT. V lost 9 bases to trimming and J lost 7 bases, with 21 bases between them. CDR3 length: 14 amino acids. The CDR3: CASGGPGHVVGYTF. For the CDR3, the DNA is TGTGCCAGTGGGGGACCGGGACACGTCGTTGGCTACACCTTC.

This clone was seen just once. The chain employs TRBV25-1 and TRBJ2-5, with 7 bases identical to TRBD2. The CDR3 is made up of 15 amino acids. Germline V gene data show CDR1 as MGHDK and CDR2 as SYGVNS. V dropped 8 bases and J dropped 2; count of bases not matched to a gene: 11. CDR3 in DNA: TGTGCCAGCGGAATAATCGGGACTAATCAAGAGACCCAGTACTTC. Translation: CASGIIGTNQETQYF.

The chain uses TRBV15 and TRBJ1-2; TRBD1 agrees at 7 bases. Germline CDR1 reads LNHNV; CDR2 reads YYDKDF (reference sequence). There are 16 residues in the CDR3. Trimming took 1 base from V and 7 from J; bases not matched to a gene: 12. The CDR3 region has the DNA TGTGCCACCAGCAGAGTGTCGAGGGGGCAGTCCGGTGGCTACACCTTC. This encodes CATSRVSRGQSGGYTF.

In this sample, this clone turned up once. This sequence joins TRBV2 and TRBJ2-1; 11 bases are a match to TRBD2. Germline V lookup: CDR1 SNHLY, CDR2 FYNNEI. V shed 5 bases and J 3 bases; nucleotides not matched to a gene: 3. There are 15 residues in the CDR3. CDR3 DNA sequence: TGTGCCAGCAGTTCCGGGACTAGCGGCTACAATGAGCAGTTCTTC. It is translated as CASSSGTSGYNEQFF.

For the CDR3, the DNA is TGTGCCAGCAGCTTAAGGGACAGATACAATGAGCAGTTCTTC. Its protein is CASSLRDRYNEQFF. J is TRBJ2-1 and V is TRBV7-2, with 7 nucleotides matching TRBD1. Trimming took 2 bases from V and 4 from J; bases not matched to a gene: 2. Germline V lookup: CDR1 SGHTA, CDR2 FQGNSA. This CDR3 is 14 amino acids long.

The chain uses TRBV18 and TRBJ2-2; TRBD1 is a possible D gene (5 bases). Germline V lookup: CDR1 KGHSH, CDR2 LQKENI. This CDR3 is built from 15 residues. V lost 3 bases and J 3 bases, leaving 11 bases between the germline ends. The CDR3 DNA sequence: TGTGCCAGCTCACCGAACGACAGAGACACCGGGGAGCTGTTTTTT. As protein: CASSPNDRDTGELFF.